A single sample gave rise to the 28 T cell receptor beta chains below, sequenced in a study of T cells in Graves' hyperthyroidism and ophthalmopathy. TCR beta CDR3 regions were amplified from RNA. The HTBI primer set served for first-round RT-PCR of the TCR CDR3. TCRdb used MiXCR to reprocess the multiplex PCR reads, holding one entry per CDR3 protein. The sample has hundreds of thousands of distinct CDR3 sequences, over 15% seen once. The sequenced material came from blood. These TCRs come from a young woman with Graves' hyperthyroidism.

This clonotype came up a few times. The rearrangement joins TRBV20-1 to TRBJ1-5; no reliable D call. Germline loops: CDR1 DFQATT, CDR2 SNEGSKA (reference sequence). The CDR3 loop spans 14 amino acids. The ends were cut back, 2 bases at V and 3 bases at J, with 11 bases in the middle. CDR3 sequence reads: CSARLAKPNQPQHF. DNA of the CDR3: TGCAGTGCTAGACTGGCGAAACCCAATCAGCCCCAGCATTTT.

This clonotype appeared many times. This chain links TRBV11-2 with TRBJ2-7; 8 nucleotides line up with TRBD2. V gave up 4 bases and J gave up 0 bases; unmatched junction bases: 5. The CDR3 contains 15 residues. Germline CDR1 SGHAT, CDR2 FQNNGV. CDR3 bases: TGTGCCAGCAGCTCGACCGGGGGGGTCTCCTACGAGCAGTACTTC. It is translated as CASSSTGGVSYEQYF.

The CDR3 protein is CASSHGINTEAFF. CDR3 in DNA: TGTGCCAGCAGCCATGGGATCAACACTGAAGCTTTCTTT. The gene calls are TRBV4-2 and TRBJ1-1; D is undetermined. Germline-derived CDR1 and CDR2 are LGHNA and YNFKEQ. This CDR3 spans 13 amino acids. V lost 3 bases and J lost 2, with 7 bases in between.

The rearrangement links TRBV7-2 to TRBJ2-7; TRBD2 agrees at 11 bases. Germline V gene sequence: CDR1 SGHTA, CDR2 FQGNSA. CDR3 length: 17 amino acids. V was pared by 5 bases and J by 4 bases, with 13 bases of the junction left unmatched. The CDR3 protein is CASSDGTSGAYRYEQYF. In DNA form, the CDR3 reads TGTGCCAGCAGCGATGGGACTAGCGGAGCCTATCGGTACGAGCAGTACTTC.

Many counts were recorded for this clonotype. The chain couples TRBV12-3 or TRBV12-4 to TRBJ2-1; 14 positions match TRBD2. The CDR3 sequence is 16 residues long. V shed 6 bases and J 4 bases; nucleotides not matched to a gene: 5. The CDR3 here is CASSRLAGGPYNEQFF. Written as DNA, the CDR3 is TGTGCCAGCAGCCGACTAGCGGGGGGGCCTTACAATGAGCAGTTCTTC.

Of note for this clonotype: This sequence may be a read error, since a much larger clone differs from it by one base. The CDR3 bases are TGCAGCTTTGAATCGGGGCTAGCGGGAGGGTACGAGCAGTACTTC. Protein sequence: CSFESGLAGGYEQYF. The chain is built from TRBV29-1 and TRBJ2-7, with 12 bases lining up with TRBD2. This CDR3 contains 15 residues. Germline-derived CDR1 and CDR2 are SQVTM and ANQGSEA.

The table lists this clonotype with many counts. The rearrangement joins TRBV28 to TRBJ1-2, with TRBD1 identical over 7 bases. V lost 6 bases to trimming and J lost 4 bases; unmatched junction nucleotides: 14. Germline CDR1 reads MDHEN; CDR2 reads SYDVKM. This CDR3 contains 16 residues. The CDR3 sequence: CASRQRGQISIYGYTF. The CDR3 DNA reads as TGTGCCAGCAGACAAAGGGGACAGATCAGCATCTATGGCTACACCTTC.

This clonotype was detected ten times or more. The rearrangement uses TRBV7-9 and TRBJ2-7; 9 positions match TRBD2. CDR1 is SEHNR and CDR2 is FQNEAQ in the germline V gene (reference sequence). The V segment lost 0 bases and the J segment 3 bases; nucleotides outside the gene matches: 6. The CDR3 spans 16 residues. CDR3 region: CASSLAGTSRGYEQYF. CDR3 DNA: TGTGCCAGCAGCTTAGCGGGGACTAGCCGGGGCTACGAGCAGTACTTC.

As to this clonotype: This may arise from a read error, as a much more abundant clone is one base away. This chain connects TRBV12-3 or TRBV12-4 to TRBJ2-1; TRBD1 agrees at 9 bases. The end of the DNA fits TRBJ2-7 better, so the J call may be wrong. The CDR3 loop spans 19 amino acids. CDR3 region: CASSPYGGLTGGLYNEQYF. The DNA of the CDR3 is TGTGCCAGCAGTCCCTATGGAGGGTTGACAGGGGGGTTATACAATGAGCAGTACTTC.

This clonotype was found a few times. The V call is TRBV5-5, the J call TRBJ1-1, with D perhaps matching TRBD1 (6 bases). V dropped 7 bases and J dropped 3 bases, with 19 bases sitting between them. This CDR3 contains 15 residues. CDR1 is SGHKS and CDR2 is YYEKEE in the germline V gene (reference sequence). The CDR3 DNA sequence: TGTGCCAGCGTAGCAAAAATACAGGGCTACACTGAAGCTTTCTTT. It codes for CASVAKIQGYTEAFF.

The chain joins TRBV6-2 or TRBV6-3 to TRBJ1-1; D remains ambiguous. The germline V gene has CDR1 MNHEY and CDR2 SVGEGT. Trimming removed 6 bases at V and 2 bases at J, with 22 bases between. The CDR3 loop spans 17 amino acids. As DNA, the CDR3 is TGTGCCAGCAGCCCCCTTAGCAAGAGACTGCTAAACACTGAAGCTTTCTTT. This codes for CASSPLSKRLLNTEAFF.

This clonotype was detected only a few times. This chain uses TRBV12-3 or TRBV12-4 with TRBJ1-1; no firm D call. CDR3 size: 14 residues. Trimming took off 2 bases at V and 1 base at J, with 8 bases between the two ends. In nucleotides, the CDR3 is TGTGCCAGCAGTTTACGAGGCGCGAACACTGAAGCTTTCTTT. Translation: CASSLRGANTEAFF.

This sequence joins TRBV5-1 and TRBJ2-5; D uncertain. CDR1 is SGHRS, CDR2 YFSETQ, per germline. V was trimmed by 0 bases and J by 5 bases, leaving 11 bases between them. This CDR3 comprises 14 residues. The CDR3 bases are TGCGCCAGCAGCTTGGAAGGGAATAGGGAGACCCAGTACTTC. It is translated as CASSLEGNRETQYF.

This clonotype was observed at least ten times. V is TRBV27 and J is TRBJ1-1; D possibly corresponds to TRBD1 (6 bases). This CDR3 spans 14 amino acids. The ends were cut back, 2 bases at V and 6 bases at J, with 13 bases in the middle. Germline CDR1 MNHEY, CDR2 SMNVEV (reference sequence). The CDR3 loop is CASSLRQGTPEAFF. The CDR3 DNA reads as TGTGCCAGCAGTTTAAGGCAGGGGACCCCTGAAGCTTTCTTT.

This clonotype was seen at least ten times. This chain connects TRBV28 to TRBJ2-5; TRBD2 matches 8 bases. The CDR3 sequence is 14 residues long. V was clipped by 4 bases and J by 3 bases; unmatched bases: 4. CDR1 is MDHEN and CDR2 is SYDVKM in the germline V gene. The CDR3 DNA reads TGTGCCAGCAGTTGGACTAGCATCAAAGAGACCCAGTACTTC. Residues: CASSWTSIKETQYF.

In its sample, this clonotype was seen many times. The chain links TRBV12-3 or TRBV12-4 to TRBJ1-5, with TRBD1 matching 9 bases. V lost 4 bases, J lost 5 bases, and 3 bases stayed unmatched. CDR3 length: 14 amino acids. CDR3 sequence (DNA): TGTGCCAGCAGTTACCGGGACAGGGATCAGCCCCAGCATTTT. Amino acid sequence: CASSYRDRDQPQHF.

This clonotype was counted many times. The CDR3 DNA follows: TGTGCCAGCAGCCCCCCCCTCAGGCTAGCGGGGGGGAATGAGCAGTTCTTC. Its protein is CASSPPLRLAGGNEQFF. The chain recombines TRBV7-8 with TRBJ2-1, with TRBD2 matching over 12 bases. CDR3 size: 17 residues. Per germline, CDR1 SGHVS and CDR2 FQNEAQ. Trimming at V came to 5 bases and at J to 7 bases, leaving 12 bases not matched to a gene.

This CDR3 is CASSLLEDGELFF. The DNA for the CDR3 is TGTGCCAGCAGCTTATTAGAGGACGGGGAGCTGTTTTTT. J is TRBJ2-2 and V is TRBV7-6; unclear D gene. The germline V gene encodes CDR1 SGHVS and CDR2 FNYEAQ. The V end lost 2 bases, the J end lost 7 bases, and 8 bases lay between the germline ends. This CDR3 spans 13 amino acids.

This clonotype appeared many times. The gene calls are TRBV7-2 and TRBJ2-4; the match to TRBD1 covers 10 bases. Per germline, CDR1 SGHTA and CDR2 FQGNSA. The CDR3 is 13 residues long. The V gene end was trimmed by 4 bases and the J gene end by 7 bases; junction bases not matched to a gene: 1. This chain's CDR3 is CASSSGQGNIQYF. Written as DNA, the CDR3 is TGTGCCAGCAGCTCGGGACAGGGGAACATTCAGTACTTC. The full variable domain, its missing parts supplied by reference TRBV7-2 and TRBJ2-4, is GAGVSQSPSNKVTEKGKDVELRCDPISGHTALYWYRQSLGQGLEFLIYFQGNSAPDKSGLPSDRFSAERTGGSVSTLTIQRTQQEDSAVYLCASSSGQGNIQYFGAGTRLSVL.

This clonotype was counted ten times or more. The V call is TRBV4-3, the J call TRBJ1-1; D gene ambiguous. In germline, CDR1 is LGHNA, CDR2 YSLEER. This CDR3 is 16 amino acids long. Deletions cut 4 bases from V and 2 bases from J, with 17 bases between. The CDR3 region is CASSLWTGRGNTEAFF. DNA for the CDR3: TGCGCCAGCAGCCTATGGACCGGTAGAGGTAACACTGAAGCTTTCTTT.

In its sample, this clonotype was seen a few times. This may arise from a read error, as a much more abundant clone is one base away. This chain links TRBV11-3 with TRBJ2-1; 10 bases are a match to TRBD2. V trimming: 4 bases; J trimming: 4 bases; junction bases outside the gene matches: 4. The CDR3 contains 15 residues. Germline CDR1 reads SGHNT; CDR2 reads YENEEA. The CDR3 sequence is CASSSGLAHYNEQFF. The CDR3 DNA is TGTGCCAGCAGCTCGGGACTAGCGCATTACAATGAGCAGTTCTTC.

The chain uses TRBV5-1 and TRBJ2-2; no definite D call. The V end was cut by 2 bases, the J end by 1 base, with 12 bases between. The CDR3 totals 16 residues. Germline assignment: CDR1 SGHRS and CDR2 YFSETQ. The CDR3 region is CASSLRVVENTGELFF. CDR3 DNA: TGCGCCAGCAGCTTACGAGTAGTAGAGAACACCGGGGAGCTGTTTTTT.

This clonotype occurred a few times. The chain carries TRBV10-3 and TRBJ1-6; D may be TRBD1 (5 bases). CDR1 ENHRY and CDR2 SYGVKD come from the germline V gene. CDR3 length: 17 residues. Trimming took off 0 bases at V and 13 bases at J, with 22 bases between the two ends. The CDR3 DNA reads as TGTGCCATCAGTGAGTCTCGTCAAGGAAGGGGCCTGGGGCCCCTCCACTTT. This gives the protein CAISESRQGRGLGPLHF.

There are many counts of this clonotype. The chain recombines TRBV11-2 with TRBJ2-1; D could derive from TRBD1 or TRBD2 (5 bases each). The length of the CDR3 is 11 residues. The germline V gene encodes CDR1 SGHAT and CDR2 FQNNGV. Trimming took off 4 bases at V and 13 bases at J, with 11 bases between the two ends. Written as DNA, the CDR3 is TGTGCCAGCAGCTCAACCGGGGCCCAGTTCTTC. It encodes CASSSTGAQFF.

In this sample, this clonotype turned up many times. This rearrangement joins TRBV20-1 to TRBJ2-5; D remains ambiguous. V shed 4 bases and J shed 2 bases, with 14 bases lying between them. Germline CDR1 DFQATT, CDR2 SNEGSKA (reference sequence). The CDR3 runs 14 residues. The CDR3 coding sequence is TGCAGTGCTACCCTCACCACCTCACAAGAGACCCAGTACTTC. Amino acid sequence: CSATLTTSQETQYF.

This clonotype showed up many times. The rearrangement links TRBV6-5 to TRBJ2-3; D ambiguous. Germline CDR1 and CDR2: MNHEY and SVGAGI. This CDR3 spans 12 amino acids. V was trimmed by 6 bases and J by 3 bases, leaving 7 bases between them. CDR3 loop: CASSYGTDTQYF. CDR3 DNA sequence: TGTGCCAGCAGCTACGGGACAGATACGCAGTATTTT.

Ten or more counts support this clonotype. This chain connects TRBV10-3 to TRBJ2-7, with D possibly matching TRBD2 (6 bases). V lost 7 bases and J 6 bases, leaving 13 bases between the germline ends. There are 12 residues in the CDR3. The germline V gene encodes CDR1 ENHRY and CDR2 SYGVKD. CDR3 protein: CAIKGGIGEQYF. The DNA of the CDR3 is TGTGCCATCAAGGGCGGGATAGGCGAGCAGTACTTC.

The genes are TRBV5-1 and TRBJ2-2; D is ambiguous. This CDR3 contains 16 residues. Germline CDR1 SGHRS, CDR2 YFSETQ. V was clipped by 0 bases and J by 5 bases, with 14 bases between them. CDR3 in amino acids: CASSLDRAASTGELFF. As DNA, the CDR3 is TGCGCCAGCAGCTTGGATCGGGCCGCGTCAACCGGGGAGCTGTTTTTT.